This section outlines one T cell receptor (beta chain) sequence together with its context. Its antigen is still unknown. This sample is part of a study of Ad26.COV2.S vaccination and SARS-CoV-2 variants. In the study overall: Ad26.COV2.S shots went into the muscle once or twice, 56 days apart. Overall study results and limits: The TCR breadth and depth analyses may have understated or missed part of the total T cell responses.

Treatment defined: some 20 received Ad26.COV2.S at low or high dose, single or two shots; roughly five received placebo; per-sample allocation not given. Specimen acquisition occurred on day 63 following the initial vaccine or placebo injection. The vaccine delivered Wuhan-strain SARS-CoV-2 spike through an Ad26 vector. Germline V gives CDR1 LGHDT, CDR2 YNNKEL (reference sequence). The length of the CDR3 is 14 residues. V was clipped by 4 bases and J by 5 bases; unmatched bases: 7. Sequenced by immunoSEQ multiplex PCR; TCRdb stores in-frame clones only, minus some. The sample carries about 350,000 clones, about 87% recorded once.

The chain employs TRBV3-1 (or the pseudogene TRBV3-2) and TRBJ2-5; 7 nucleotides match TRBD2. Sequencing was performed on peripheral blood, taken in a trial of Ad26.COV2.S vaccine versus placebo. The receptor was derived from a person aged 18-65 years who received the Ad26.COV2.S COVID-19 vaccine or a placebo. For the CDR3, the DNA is TGTGCCAGCAGCCGACGGACTAGTTCGGAGACCCAGTACTTC. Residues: CASSRRTSSETQYF.